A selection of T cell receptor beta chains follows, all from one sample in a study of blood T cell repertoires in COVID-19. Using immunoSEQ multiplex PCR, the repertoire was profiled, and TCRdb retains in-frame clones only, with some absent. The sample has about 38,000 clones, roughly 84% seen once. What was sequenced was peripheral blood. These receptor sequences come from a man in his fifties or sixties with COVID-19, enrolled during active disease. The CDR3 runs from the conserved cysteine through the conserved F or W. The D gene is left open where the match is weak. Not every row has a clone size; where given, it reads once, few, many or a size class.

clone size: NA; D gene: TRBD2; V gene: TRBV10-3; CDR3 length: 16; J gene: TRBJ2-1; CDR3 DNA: TGTGCCATCAGTGACCCCCGGGGACTAGCGGGTAGAACGCAGTTCTTC; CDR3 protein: CAISDPRGLAGRTQFF
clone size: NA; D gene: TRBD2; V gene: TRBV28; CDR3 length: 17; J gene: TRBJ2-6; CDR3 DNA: TGTGCCAGCACCCCTCAAGCGGGAACCTCTGGGGCCAACGTCCTGACTTTC; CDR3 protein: CASTPQAGTSGANVLTF
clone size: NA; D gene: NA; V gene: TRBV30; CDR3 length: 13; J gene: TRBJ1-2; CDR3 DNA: TGTGCCTGGGGGTTAGGGGGTTTATATGGCTACACCTTC; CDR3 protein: CAWGLGGLYGYTF
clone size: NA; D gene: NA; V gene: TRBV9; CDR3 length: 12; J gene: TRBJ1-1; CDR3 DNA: TGTGCCAGCAGCCCGGGGGTCACTGAAGCTTTCTTT; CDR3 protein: CASSPGVTEAFF
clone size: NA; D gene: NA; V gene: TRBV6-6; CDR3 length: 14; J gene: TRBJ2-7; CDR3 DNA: TGTGCCAGCAGTCGACAACCAGGGCCCTACGAGCAGTACTTC; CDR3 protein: CASSRQPGPYEQYF
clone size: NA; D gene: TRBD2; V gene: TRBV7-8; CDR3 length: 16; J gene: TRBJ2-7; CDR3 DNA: TGTGCCAGCAGCTTAATGCCCGCTGGGGGGGCCTACGAGCAGTACTTC; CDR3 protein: CASSLMPAGGAYEQYF
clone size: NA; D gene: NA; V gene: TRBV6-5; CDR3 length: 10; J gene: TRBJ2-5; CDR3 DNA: TGTGCCAGCACTGAAGAGACCCAGTACTTC; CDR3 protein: CASTEETQYF
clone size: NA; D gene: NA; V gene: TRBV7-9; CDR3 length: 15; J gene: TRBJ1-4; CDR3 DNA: TGTGCCAGCAGCCTCCGACGGGCAACTAATGAAAAACTGTTTTTT; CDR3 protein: CASSLRRATNEKLFF
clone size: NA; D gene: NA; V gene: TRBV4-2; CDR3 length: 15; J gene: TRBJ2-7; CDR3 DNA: TGTGCCAGCAGCCCAGGCCCGGGAGAGTGGGGAGAGCAGTACTTC; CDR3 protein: CASSPGPGEWGEQYF
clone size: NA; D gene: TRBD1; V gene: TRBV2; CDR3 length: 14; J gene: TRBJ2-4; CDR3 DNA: TGTGCCAGCACTGGGACAGTTACGGAAAACATTCAGTACTTC; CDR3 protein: CASTGTVTENIQYF
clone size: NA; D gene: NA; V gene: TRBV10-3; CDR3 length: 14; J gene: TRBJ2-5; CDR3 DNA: TGTGCCATCAGTGAAGGGCAGGGGTTTGAGACCCAGTACTTC; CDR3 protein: CAISEGQGFETQYF
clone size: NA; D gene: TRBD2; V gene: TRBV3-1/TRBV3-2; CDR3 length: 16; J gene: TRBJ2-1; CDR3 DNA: TGTGCCAGCAGCTATGGACTAGCGGGAGGGTACAATGAGCAGTTCTTC; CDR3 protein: CASSYGLAGGYNEQFF
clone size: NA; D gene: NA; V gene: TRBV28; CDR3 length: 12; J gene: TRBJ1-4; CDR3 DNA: TGTGCCAGCACAGGGCGCCCTGAAAAACTGTTTTTT; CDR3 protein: CASTGRPEKLFF
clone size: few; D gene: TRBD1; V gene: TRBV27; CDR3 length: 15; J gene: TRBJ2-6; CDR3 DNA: TGTGCCACCTCTAGGGGGCGGTCTGGGGCCAACGTCCTGACTTTC; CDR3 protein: CATSRGRSGANVLTF
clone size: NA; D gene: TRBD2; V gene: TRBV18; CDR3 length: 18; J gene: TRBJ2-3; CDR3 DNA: TGTGCCAGCTCACCACGGCGACTAGCGGGAGTCGAGGCAGATACGCAGTATTTT; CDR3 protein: CASSPRRLAGVEADTQYF
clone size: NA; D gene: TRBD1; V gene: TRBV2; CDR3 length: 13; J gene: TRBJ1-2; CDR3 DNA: TGTGCCAGCAGAAACAGGGGGCTCGGTGGCTACACCTTC; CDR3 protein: CASRNRGLGGYTF
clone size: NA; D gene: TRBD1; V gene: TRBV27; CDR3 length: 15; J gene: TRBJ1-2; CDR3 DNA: TGTGCCAGCAGTCGCTCCGGGACAGGGAACTATGGCTACACCTTC; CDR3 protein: CASSRSGTGNYGYTF
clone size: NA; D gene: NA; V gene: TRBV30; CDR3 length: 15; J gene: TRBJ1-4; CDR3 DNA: TGTGCCCACCGAAATACGGGGGGTCCTAATGAAAAACTGTTTTTT; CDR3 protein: CAHRNTGGPNEKLFF
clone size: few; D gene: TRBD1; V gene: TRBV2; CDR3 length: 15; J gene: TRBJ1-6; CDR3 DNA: TGTGCCAGCAGGGCGGGACAGGGGGAGAATTCACCCCTCCACTTT; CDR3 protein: CASRAGQGENSPLHF
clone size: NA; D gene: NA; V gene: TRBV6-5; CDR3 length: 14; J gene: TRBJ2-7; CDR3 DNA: TGTGCCAGCAGCTACGGGGAGTTGGTCGACGAGCAGTACTTC; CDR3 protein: CASSYGELVDEQYF
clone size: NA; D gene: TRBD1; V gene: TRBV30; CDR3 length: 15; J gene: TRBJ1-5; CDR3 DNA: TGTGCCTGGAAGCCGTCGGGGACAGGTAGACAGCCCCAGCATTTT; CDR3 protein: CAWKPSGTGRQPQHF
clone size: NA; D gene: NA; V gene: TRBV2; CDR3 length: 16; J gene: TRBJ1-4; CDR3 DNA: TGTGCCAGCAGTGCCTCCATCAGGGTCCTCAATGAAAAACTGTTTTTT; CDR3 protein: CASSASIRVLNEKLFF
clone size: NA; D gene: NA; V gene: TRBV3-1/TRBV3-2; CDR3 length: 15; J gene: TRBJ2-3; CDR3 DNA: TGTGCCAGCAGCCAAGGAAAGGGAGGGGGAGATACGCAGTATTTT; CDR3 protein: CASSQGKGGGDTQYF
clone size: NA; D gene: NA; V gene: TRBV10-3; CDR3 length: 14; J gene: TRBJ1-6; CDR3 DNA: TGTGCCATCAGCCGGGACACTGATAATTCACCCCTCCACTTT; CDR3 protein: CAISRDTDNSPLHF
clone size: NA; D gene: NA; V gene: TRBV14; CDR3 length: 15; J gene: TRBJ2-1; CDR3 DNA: TGTGCCAGCAGCCAACCGCAAGGGGTCTACAATGAGCAGTTCTTC; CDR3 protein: CASSQPQGVYNEQFF
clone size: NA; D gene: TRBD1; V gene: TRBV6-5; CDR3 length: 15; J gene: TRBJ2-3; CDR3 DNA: TGTGCCAGCACTAGAGGACAGGGGAGCACAGATACGCAGTATTTT; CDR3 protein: CASTRGQGSTDTQYF
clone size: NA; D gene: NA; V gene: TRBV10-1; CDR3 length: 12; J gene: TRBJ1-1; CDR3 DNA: TGCGCCAGCAGAGCCAATCGGGAGATTTCTTTCTTT; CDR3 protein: CASRANREISFF
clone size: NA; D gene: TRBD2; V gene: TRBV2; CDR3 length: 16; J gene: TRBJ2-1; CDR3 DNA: TGTGCCAGCAGTCCTTCGAGCGGGAGGGCCTACAATGAGCAGTTCTTC; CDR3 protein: CASSPSSGRAYNEQFF
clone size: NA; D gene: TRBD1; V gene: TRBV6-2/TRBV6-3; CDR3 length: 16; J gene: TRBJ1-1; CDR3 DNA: TGTGCCAGCAGTTACTCCGGACAGGGGGGGGTCACTGAAGCTTTCTTT; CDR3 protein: CASSYSGQGGVTEAFF
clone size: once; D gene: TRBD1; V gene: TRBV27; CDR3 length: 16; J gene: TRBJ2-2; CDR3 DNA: TGTGCCAGCAGTTTATCCCGGACAGGCAGCACCGGGGAGCTGTTTTTT; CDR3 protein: CASSLSRTGSTGELFF
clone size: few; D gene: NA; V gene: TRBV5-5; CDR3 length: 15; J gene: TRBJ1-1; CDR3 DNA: TGTGCCAGCAGCTCACTACAGGGTCGGGGCACTGAAGCTTTCTTT; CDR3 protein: CASSSLQGRGTEAFF
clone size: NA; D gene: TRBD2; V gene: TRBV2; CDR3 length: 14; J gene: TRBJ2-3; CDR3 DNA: TGTGCCAGCAGTGCTAGCGGGAGGTCAGATACGCAGTATTTT; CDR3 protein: CASSASGRSDTQYF
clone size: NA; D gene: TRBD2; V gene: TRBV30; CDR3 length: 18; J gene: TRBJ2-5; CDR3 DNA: TGTGCCTGGAGTGTAATGACTAGCGGGGGGCCCCGGGGCGAGACCCAGTACTTC; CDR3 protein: CAWSVMTSGGPRGETQYF
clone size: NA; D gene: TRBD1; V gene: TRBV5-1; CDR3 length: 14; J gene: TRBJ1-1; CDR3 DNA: TGCGCCAGCAGCATATCACAGGGGGCATCTGAAGCTTTCTTT; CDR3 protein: CASSISQGASEAFF
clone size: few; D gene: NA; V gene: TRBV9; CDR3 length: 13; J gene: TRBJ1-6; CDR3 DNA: TGTGCCAGCAGCGTAGATCTTAATTCACCCCTCCACTTT; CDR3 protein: CASSVDLNSPLHF
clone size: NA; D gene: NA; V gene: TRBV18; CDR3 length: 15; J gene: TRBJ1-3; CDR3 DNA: TGTGCCAGCTCAATTATGAGAGGGAGCGGAAACACCATATATTTT; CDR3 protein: CASSIMRGSGNTIYF
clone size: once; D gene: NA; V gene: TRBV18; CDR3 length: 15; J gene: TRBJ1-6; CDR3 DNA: TGTGCCAGCTCACCTCTCGACCCTAGGAATTCACCCCTCCACTTT; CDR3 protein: CASSPLDPRNSPLHF
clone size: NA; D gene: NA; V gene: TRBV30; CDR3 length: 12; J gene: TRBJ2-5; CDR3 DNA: TGTGCCTGGAGCCCAATTGCGGAGACCCAGTACTTC; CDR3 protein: CAWSPIAETQYF
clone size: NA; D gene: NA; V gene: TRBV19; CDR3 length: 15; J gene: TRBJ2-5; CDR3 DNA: TGTGCCAGTAGTAATTCGTGGGGACTGGCAGAGACCCAGTACTTC; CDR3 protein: CASSNSWGLAETQYF
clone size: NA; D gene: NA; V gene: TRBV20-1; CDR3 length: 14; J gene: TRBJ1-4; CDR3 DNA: TGCAGTGCTAGTCCCCGGAGTTATAATGAAAAACTGTTTTTT; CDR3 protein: CSASPRSYNEKLFF
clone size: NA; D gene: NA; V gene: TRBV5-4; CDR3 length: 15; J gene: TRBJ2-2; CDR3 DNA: TGTGCCAGCAGCTTGGCGGGGGCGAACACCGGGGAGCTGTTTTTT; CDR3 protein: CASSLAGANTGELFF
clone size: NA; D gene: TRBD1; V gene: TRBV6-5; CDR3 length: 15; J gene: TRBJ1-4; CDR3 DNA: TGTGCCAGCAGAGCGGGACAGGGGAGTAATGAAAAACTGTTTTTT; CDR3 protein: CASRAGQGSNEKLFF
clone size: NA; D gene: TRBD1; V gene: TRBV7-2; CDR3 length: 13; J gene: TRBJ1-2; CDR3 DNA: TGTGCCAGCAGCTCGGACAGGGTGTTCGGCTACACCTTC; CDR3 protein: CASSSDRVFGYTF
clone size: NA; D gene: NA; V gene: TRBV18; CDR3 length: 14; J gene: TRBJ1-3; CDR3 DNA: TGTGCCAGCTCACCAGGTACATCTGGAAACACCATATATTTT; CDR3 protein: CASSPGTSGNTIYF
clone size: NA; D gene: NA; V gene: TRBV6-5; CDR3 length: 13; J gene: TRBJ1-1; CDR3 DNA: TGTGCCAGCACCATGGAGGCTAACACTGAAGCTTTCTTT; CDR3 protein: CASTMEANTEAFF
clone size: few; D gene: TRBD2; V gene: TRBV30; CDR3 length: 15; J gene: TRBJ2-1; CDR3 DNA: TGTGCCTGGAGTGTACGGCTAGCGGTAAACAATGAGCAGTTCTTC; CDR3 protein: CAWSVRLAVNNEQFF
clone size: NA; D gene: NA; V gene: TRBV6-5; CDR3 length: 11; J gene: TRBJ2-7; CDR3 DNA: TGTGCCAGCAGTCAGGGGCACGAGCAGTACTTC; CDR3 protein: CASSQGHEQYF
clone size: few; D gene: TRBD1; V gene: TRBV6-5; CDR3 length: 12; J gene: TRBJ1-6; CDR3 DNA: TGTGCCAGCCGGACAGGGACTTCACCCCTCCACTTT; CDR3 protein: CASRTGTSPLHF
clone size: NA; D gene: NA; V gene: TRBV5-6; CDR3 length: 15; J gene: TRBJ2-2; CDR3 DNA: TGTGCCAGCAGCTTGCAGTTGACGAACACCGGGGAGCTGTTTTTT; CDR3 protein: CASSLQLTNTGELFF
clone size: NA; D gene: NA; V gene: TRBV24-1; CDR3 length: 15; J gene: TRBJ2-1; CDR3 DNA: TGTGCCACCAGTGATGGGACCCTGGGACTCAATGAGCAGTTCTTC; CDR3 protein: CATSDGTLGLNEQFF
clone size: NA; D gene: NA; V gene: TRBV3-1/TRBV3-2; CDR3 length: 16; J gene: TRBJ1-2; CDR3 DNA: TGTGCCAGCAGCCAAGATTCTGGGTGGCACAGCTATGGCTACACCTTC; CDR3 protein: CASSQDSGWHSYGYTF